This T cell receptor beta chain was observed in a study of shared clonotypes between healthy human individuals. Healthy HIV-negative adults with no recent acute infections or vaccinations were recruited as donors. V shed 5 bases and J 4 bases; nucleotides not matched to a gene: 5. This CDR3 region has 14 residues. Looked up from germline, CDR1 is SEHNR and CDR2 is FQNEAQ (reference sequence). Sequencing of unsorted PBMC DNA was carried out using ten immunoSEQ deep assay plates. Produced via immunoSEQ multiplex PCR; TCRdb's table is partial and in-frame only. The sample carries approximately 470,000 clones, approximately 82% recorded once.

Sequencing was done on a sample of PBMCs. The TCR sequence derives from a middle-aged woman in good health. Some clones in this sample may be carry-over from other donors' samples. This chain links TRBV7-9 with TRBJ1-1; 9 bases align to TRBD1. CDR3 in DNA: TGTGCCAGCAGCATTACAGGGGGCGGCACTGAAGCTTTCTTT. Its translation is CASSITGGGTEAFF.